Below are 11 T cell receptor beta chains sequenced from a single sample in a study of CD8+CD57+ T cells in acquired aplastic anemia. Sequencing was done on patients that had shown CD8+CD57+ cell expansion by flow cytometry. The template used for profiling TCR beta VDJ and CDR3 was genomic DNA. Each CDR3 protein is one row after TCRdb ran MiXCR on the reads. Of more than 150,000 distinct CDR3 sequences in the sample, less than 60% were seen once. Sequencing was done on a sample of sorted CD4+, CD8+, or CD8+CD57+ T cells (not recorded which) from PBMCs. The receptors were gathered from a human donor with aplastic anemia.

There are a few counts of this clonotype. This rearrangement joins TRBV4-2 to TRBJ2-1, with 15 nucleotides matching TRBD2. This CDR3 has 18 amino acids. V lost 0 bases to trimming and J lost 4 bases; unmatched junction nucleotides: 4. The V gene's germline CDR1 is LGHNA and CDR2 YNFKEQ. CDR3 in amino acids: CASSQDQGTSGGYNEQFF. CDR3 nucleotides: TGTGCCAGCAGCCAAGATCAAGGGACTAGCGGGGGGTACAATGAGCAGTTCTTC.

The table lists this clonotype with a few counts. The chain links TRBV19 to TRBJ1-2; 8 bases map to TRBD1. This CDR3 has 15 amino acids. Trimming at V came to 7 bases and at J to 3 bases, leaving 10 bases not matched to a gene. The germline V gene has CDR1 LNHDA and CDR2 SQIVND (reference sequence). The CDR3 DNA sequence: TGTGCCAGTAAAGATCCAGGGGGCAGCCACTATGGCTACACCTTC. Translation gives CASKDPGGSHYGYTF.

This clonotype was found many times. The CDR3 DNA is TGTGCCAGCAGTATCGACATCGGCAATCAGCCCCAGCATTTT. It codes for CASSIDIGNQPQHF. The chain links TRBV5-5 to TRBJ1-5; D unresolved. The V gene's germline CDR1 is SGHKS and CDR2 YYEKEE (reference sequence). The CDR3 has 14 amino acids. V lost 5 bases to trimming and J lost 2 bases, with 11 bases between them.

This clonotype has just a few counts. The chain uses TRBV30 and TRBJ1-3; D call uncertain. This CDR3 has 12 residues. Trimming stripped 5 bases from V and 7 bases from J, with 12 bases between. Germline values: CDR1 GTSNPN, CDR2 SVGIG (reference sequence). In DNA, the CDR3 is TGTGCCTGGTCTATTATCCAGAACACCATATATTTT. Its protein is CAWSIIQNTIYF.

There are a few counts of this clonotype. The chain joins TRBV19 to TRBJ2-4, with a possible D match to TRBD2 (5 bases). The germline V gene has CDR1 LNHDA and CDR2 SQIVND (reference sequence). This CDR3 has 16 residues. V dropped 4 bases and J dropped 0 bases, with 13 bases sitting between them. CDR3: CASSNPRGLAKNIQYF. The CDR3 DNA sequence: TGTGCCAGTAGTAACCCTAGAGGACTAGCCAAAAACATTCAGTACTTC.

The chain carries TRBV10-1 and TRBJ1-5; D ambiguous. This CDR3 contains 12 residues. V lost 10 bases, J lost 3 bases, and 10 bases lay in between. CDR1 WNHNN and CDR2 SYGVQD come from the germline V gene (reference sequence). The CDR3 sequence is CAIPTSNQPQHF. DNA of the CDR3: TGCGCCATACCGACGTCCAATCAGCCCCAGCATTTT.

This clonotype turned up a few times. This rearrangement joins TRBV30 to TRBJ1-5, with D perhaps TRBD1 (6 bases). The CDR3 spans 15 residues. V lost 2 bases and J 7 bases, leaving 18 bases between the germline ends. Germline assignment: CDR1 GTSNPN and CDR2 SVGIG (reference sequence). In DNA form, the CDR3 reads TGTGCCTGGAGTCGGCGAGGGGGGATTCGGCAGCCCCAGCATTTT. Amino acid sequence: CAWSRRGGIRQPQHF.

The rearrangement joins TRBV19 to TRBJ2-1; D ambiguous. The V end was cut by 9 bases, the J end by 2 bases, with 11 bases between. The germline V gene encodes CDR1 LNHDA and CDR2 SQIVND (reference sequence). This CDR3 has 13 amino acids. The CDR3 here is CASSQFPYNEQFF. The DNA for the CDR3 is TGTGCCAGCTCACAGTTCCCCTACAATGAGCAGTTCTTC.

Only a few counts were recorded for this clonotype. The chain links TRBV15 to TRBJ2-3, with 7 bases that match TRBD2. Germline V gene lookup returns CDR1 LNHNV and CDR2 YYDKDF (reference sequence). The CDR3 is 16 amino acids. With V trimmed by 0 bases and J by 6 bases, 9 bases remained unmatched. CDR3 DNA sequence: TGTGCCACCAGCAGAGATCCGGGCGGGAGTACCGATACGCAGTATTTT. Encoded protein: CATSRDPGGSTDTQYF.

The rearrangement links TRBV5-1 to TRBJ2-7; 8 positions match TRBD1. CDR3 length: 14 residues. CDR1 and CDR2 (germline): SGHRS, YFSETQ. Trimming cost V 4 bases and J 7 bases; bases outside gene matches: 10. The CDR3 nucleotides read TGCGCCAGCAGCCCGGGGACAGGTCGGCGGGAGCAGTACTTC. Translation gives CASSPGTGRREQYF.

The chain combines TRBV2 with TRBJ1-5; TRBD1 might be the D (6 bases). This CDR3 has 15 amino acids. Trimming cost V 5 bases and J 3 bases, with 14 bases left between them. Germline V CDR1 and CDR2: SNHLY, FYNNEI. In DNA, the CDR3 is TGTGCCAGCAGTACCGGGGGCCTGGTCAATCAGCCCCAGCATTTT. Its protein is CASSTGGLVNQPQHF.